This T cell receptor beta chain is from a study of blood T cell repertoires in COVID-19. Study-level information: Samples of COVID-19 (acute and convalescent) were obtained from the United States, Italy and Spain. T cells, B-cell-depleted T cells, or PBMCs provided the cDNA or gDNA that served as material.

In the original processing: Reference gene primers were amplified, and this amplification served to estimate nucleated cell counts. Sequencing was performed with immunoSEQ multiplex PCR; in TCRdb, only in-frame clones are kept and a portion is missing. The DNA was the basis for D and trimming; V, J and clone size are from that table. The sample has over 130,000 clones, roughly 87% seen once. Looked up from germline, CDR1 is SGHAT and CDR2 is FQNNGV. The CDR3 sequence is 16 residues long. The trim removed 2 bases at V and 6 bases at J, leaving 6 bases unmatched. The clonotype was recovered from a woman aged 55 to 70 with active or convalescent COVID-19. The gene calls are TRBV11-2 and TRBJ2-1, with 11 positions matching TRBD2. Material: peripheral blood. CDR3 protein: CASSLTIAGGRNEQFF. The CDR3 DNA reads as TGTGCCAGCAGCTTAACCATAGCGGGGGGGCGCAATGAGCAGTTCTTC.